This TCR beta chain derives from a study of T-cell reconstitution after alpha-beta-depleted transplantation in children. Per the germline V gene, CDR1 is SQVTM and CDR2 is ANQGSEA. The CDR3 has 13 amino acids. The V end lost 4 bases, the J end lost 3 bases, and 13 bases lay between the germline ends. The study, taken as a whole, reports: For some patients, TCRbeta diversity was high at day 60 because of recipient T cells and thymic progenitors that survived. After one year, T-cell counts and TCRbeta diversity mostly came from new T cells.

A TCRbeta library incorporating unique molecular identifiers was prepared. MiXCR was run by TCRdb on the PCR reads, yielding one entry per CDR3 protein. This table holds some 290,000 distinct CDR3 sequences, approximately 20% found once. In the case of this clonotype: Its target is not known.

The source material was PBMCs, mostly from graft donor cells, sampled 180 days after TCRalphabeta/CD19-depleted stem cell transplant. The V gene is TRBV29-1, the J gene TRBJ2-7; D gene uncertain. The source of this sequence is a male patient between 5 and 17 years old who had a stem cell transplant for acute lymphoblastic leukemia, so the T cells may come from the graft donor. CDR3 sequence (DNA): TGCAGCGTTGTGAAGGGTTTGGACTACGAGCAGTACTTC. Protein sequence: CSVVKGLDYEQYF.